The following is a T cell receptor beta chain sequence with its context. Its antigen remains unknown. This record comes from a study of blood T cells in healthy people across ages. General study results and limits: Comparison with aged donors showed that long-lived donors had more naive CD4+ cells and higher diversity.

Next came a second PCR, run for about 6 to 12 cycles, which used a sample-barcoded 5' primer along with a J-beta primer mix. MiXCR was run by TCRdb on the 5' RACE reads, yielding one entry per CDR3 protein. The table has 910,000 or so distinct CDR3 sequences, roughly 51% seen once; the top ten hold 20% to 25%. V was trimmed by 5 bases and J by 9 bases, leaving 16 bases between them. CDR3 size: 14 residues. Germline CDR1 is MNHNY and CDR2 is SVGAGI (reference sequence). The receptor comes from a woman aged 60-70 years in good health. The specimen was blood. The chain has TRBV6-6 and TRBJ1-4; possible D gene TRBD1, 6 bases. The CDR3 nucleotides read TGTGCCAGCAGTGATCAGGGAGGGGGGAAAAAACTGTTTTTT. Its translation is CASSDQGGGKKLFF.